This T cell receptor beta chain was sequenced for a study of cytotoxic CD8 clonotypes in ibrutinib-treated CLL. Libraries were prepared by immunoSEQ multiplex PCR; TCRdb keeps only in-frame clonotypes and omits some of them. The sample records approximately 74,000 clones, around 82% being singletons. V shed 7 bases and J shed 10 bases, with 19 bases lying between them. Germline loops: CDR1 SNHLY, CDR2 FYNNEI. The CDR3 is made up of 13 amino acids. This TCR was recovered from a human donor with chronic lymphocytic leukemia. This rearrangement joins TRBV2 to TRBJ1-1; D remains unclear. The input for sequencing was PBMCs, taken at disease progression, from a patient treated with ibrutinib. The CDR3 reads CASTELNLLGAFF. The CDR3 DNA is TGTGCCAGCACCGAGCTCAACCTTCTTGGAGCTTTCTTT. The variable domain in full, with the rest retrieved from reference TRBV2 and TRBJ1-1, is EPEVTQTPSHQVTQMGQEVILRCVPISNHLYFYWYRQILGQKVEFLVSFYNNEISEKSEIFDDQFSVERPDGSNFTLKIRSTKLEDSAMYFCASTELNLLGAFFGQGTRLTVV.